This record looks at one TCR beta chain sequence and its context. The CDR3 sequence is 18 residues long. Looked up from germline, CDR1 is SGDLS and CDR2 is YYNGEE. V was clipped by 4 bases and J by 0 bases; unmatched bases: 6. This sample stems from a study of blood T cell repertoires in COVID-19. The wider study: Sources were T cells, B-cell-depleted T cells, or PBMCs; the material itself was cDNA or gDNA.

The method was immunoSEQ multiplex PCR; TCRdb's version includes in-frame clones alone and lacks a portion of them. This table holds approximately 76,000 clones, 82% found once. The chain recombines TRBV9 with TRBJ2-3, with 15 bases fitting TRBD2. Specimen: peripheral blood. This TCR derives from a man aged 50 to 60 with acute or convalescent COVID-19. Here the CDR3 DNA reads TGTGCCAGCAGCCCCGGACTAGCGGGGGGGCTCAGCACAGATACGCAGTATTTT. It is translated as CASSPGLAGGLSTDTQYF. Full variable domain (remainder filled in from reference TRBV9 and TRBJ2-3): DSGVTQTPKHLITATGQRVTLRCSPRSGDLSVYWYQQSLDQGLQFLIQYYNGEERAKGNILERFSAQQFPDLHSELNLSSLELGDSALYFCASSPGLAGGLSTDTQYFGPGTRLTVL.